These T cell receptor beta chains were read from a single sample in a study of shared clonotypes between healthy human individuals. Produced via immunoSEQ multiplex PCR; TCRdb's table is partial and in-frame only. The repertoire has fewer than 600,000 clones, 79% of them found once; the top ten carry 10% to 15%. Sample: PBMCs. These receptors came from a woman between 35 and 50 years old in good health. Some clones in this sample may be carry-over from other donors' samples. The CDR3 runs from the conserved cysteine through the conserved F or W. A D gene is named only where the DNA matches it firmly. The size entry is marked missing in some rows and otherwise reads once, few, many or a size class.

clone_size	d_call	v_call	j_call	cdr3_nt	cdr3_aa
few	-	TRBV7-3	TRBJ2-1	TGTGCCAGCAGCCCCATCTCCTACAATGAGCAGTTCTTC	CASSPISYNEQFF
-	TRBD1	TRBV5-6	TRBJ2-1	TGTGCCAGCACCTCCGGGACAGGGCGATACAATGAGCAGTTCTTC	CASTSGTGRYNEQFF
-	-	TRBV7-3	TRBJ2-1	TGTGCCAGCAGCTTGTTAGTGGGGGGCTACAATGAGCAGTTCTTC	CASSLLVGGYNEQFF
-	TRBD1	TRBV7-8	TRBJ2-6	TGTGCCAGCAGCCCGGGACAGGGTGGTGGGGCCAACGTCCTGACTTTC	CASSPGQGGGANVLTF
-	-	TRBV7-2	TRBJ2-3	TGTGCCAGCAGCTTAAACTGGGGGAATACGCAGTATTTT	CASSLNWGNTQYF
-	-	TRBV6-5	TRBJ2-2	TGTGCCAGCAGAACTACCGGGGAGCTGTTTTTT	CASRTTGELFF
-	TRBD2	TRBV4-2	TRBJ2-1	TGTGCCAGCAGCCAAGTGGGGACTAGCGGTAATGAGCAGTTCTTC	CASSQVGTSGNEQFF
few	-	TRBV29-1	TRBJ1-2	TGCAGCGTTCTCAGGACACTTAACTATGGCTACACCTTC	CSVLRTLNYGYTF
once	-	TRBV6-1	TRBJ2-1	TGTGCCAGCAGGGCCGTGAAGGGGTCCTACAATGAGCAGTTCTTC	CASRAVKGSYNEQFF
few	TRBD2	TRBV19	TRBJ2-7	TGTGCCACCGCTAGCGGCAGCTCCTACGAGCAGTACTTC	CATASGSSYEQYF
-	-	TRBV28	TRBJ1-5	TGTGCCAGCAGTTCCGAGGGGGGGCTAAAGCCCCAGCATTTT	CASSSEGGLKPQHF
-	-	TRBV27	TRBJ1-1	TGTGCCAGCAGTTTAGTGCGGGGTGGGTCTGAAGCTTTCTTT	CASSLVRGGSEAFF
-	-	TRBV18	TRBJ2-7	TGTGCCAGCTCACCCCGGCAGGGTACGGGTGAGCAGTACTTC	CASSPRQGTGEQYF
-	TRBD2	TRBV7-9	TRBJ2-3	TGTGCCAGCAGCTCAAAACTAGCGGACTTCACAGATACGCAGTATTTT	CASSSKLADFTDTQYF
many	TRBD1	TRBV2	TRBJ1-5	TGTGCCAGCAGCCTAAACAGGGGTAGCAATCAGCCCCAGCATTTT	CASSLNRGSNQPQHF
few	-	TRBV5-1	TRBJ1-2	TGCGCCAGCAGCTTTGGATCCGGGGCCTATGGCTACACCTTC	CASSFGSGAYGYTF
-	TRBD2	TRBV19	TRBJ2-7	TGTGCCAGTACCCCTAGCGGGAGTTCCTACGAGCAGTACTTC	CASTPSGSSYEQYF
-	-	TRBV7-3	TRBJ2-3	TGTGCCAGCAGCTTCTGGGCGGCCCGCACAGATACGCAGTATTTT	CASSFWAARTDTQYF
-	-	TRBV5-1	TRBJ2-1	TGCGCCAGCAGCCTAAGAGGCGATACTTACAATGAGCAGTTCTTC	CASSLRGDTYNEQFF
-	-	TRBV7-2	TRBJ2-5	TGTGCCAGCAGCCAGGGGGGGTCCCAAGAGACCCAGTACTTC	CASSQGGSQETQYF
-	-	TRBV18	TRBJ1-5	TGTGCCAGCTCAGCAGGTGTTGGCAATCAGCCCCAGCATTTT	CASSAGVGNQPQHF
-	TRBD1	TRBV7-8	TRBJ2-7	TGTGCCAGCACTGACAGGGAACACGAGCAGTACTTC	CASTDREHEQYF
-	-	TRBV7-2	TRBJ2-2	TGTGCCAGCAGCCTAAACGGGGGTTTGGGCACCGGGGAGCTGTTTTTT	CASSLNGGLGTGELFF
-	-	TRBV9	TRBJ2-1	TGTGCCAGCAGCGTAATGGGGTCTAGCTCCTACAATGAGCAGTTCTTC	CASSVMGSSSYNEQFF
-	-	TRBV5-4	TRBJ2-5	TGTGCCAGCAGCCCCGGGGTAGCGCAAGAGACCCAGTACTTC	CASSPGVAQETQYF
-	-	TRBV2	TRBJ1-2	TGTGCCAGCAGTGTAGGACAGTCCGTAGATGGCTACACCTTC	CASSVGQSVDGYTF
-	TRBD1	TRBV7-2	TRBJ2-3	TGTGCCAGCAGCTATAGACAGGGGGGCACAGATACGCAGTATTTT	CASSYRQGGTDTQYF
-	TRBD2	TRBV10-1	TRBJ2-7	TGCGCCAGCAGTGAGAGCCGGGCTAGCGGGATCGAGCAGTACTTC	CASSESRASGIEQYF
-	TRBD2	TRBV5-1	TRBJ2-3	TGCGCCAGCAGCTTGGACCCAGCGGGAGCATCAGATACGCAGTATTTT	CASSLDPAGASDTQYF
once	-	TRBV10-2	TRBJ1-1	TGCGCCAGCAGGCTACAGGCAACTGAAGCTTTCTTT	CASRLQATEAFF
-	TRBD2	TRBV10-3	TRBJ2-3	TGTGCCATCAGTGAGAACTATCTAGCGGGAGGAGGCACAGATACGCAGTATTTT	CAISENYLAGGGTDTQYF
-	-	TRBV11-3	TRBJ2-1	TGCGCCAGCAGCCCCCGCCCCTACAATGAGCAGTTCTTC	CASSPRPYNEQFF
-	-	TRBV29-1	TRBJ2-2	TGCAGCGCCTTCACGACAGGGGACTACGGGGAGCTGTTTTTT	CSAFTTGDYGELFF
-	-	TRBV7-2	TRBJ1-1	TGTGCCAGCAGCTTAGTTCAGGGGTTGGCTTTCTTT	CASSLVQGLAFF
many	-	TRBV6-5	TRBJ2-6	TGTGCCAGCAGTCAGTTACCTGGGGCCAACGTCCTGACTTTC	CASSQLPGANVLTF
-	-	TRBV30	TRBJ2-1	TGTGCCTGGCGGGGGGCGGCGTTGCTCTACAATGAGCAGTTCTTC	CAWRGAALLYNEQFF
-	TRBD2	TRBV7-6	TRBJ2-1	TGTGCCAGCAGCTCCCCCGGGGGGGGGAGCACGTTATACAATGAGCAGTTCTTC	CASSSPGGGSTLYNEQFF
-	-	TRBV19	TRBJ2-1	TGTGCCAGTAAAAGTGGTGACATTAGCTGGTTCGATGAGCAGTTCTTC	CASKSGDISWFDEQFF
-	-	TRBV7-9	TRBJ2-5	TGTGCCAGCAGCTTCCCGGAAGGAGGGCAAGAGACCCAGTACTTC	CASSFPEGGQETQYF
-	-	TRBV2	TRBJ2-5	TGTGCCAGCAAAACAACCGGGGATTGGGAGACCCAGTACTTC	CASKTTGDWETQYF
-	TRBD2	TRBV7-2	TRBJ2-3	TGTGCCAGCAGCGTCCTACTAGCGGGAGGAGCGGGAGATACGCAGTATTTT	CASSVLLAGGAGDTQYF
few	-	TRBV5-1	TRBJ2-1	TGCGCCAGCAGCTTGACAGGGACCAATGAGCAGTTCTTC	CASSLTGTNEQFF